These 21 T cell receptor beta chains came from one sample sequenced in a study of blood T cell repertoires in COVID-19. This table comes from immunoSEQ multiplex PCR, and its TCRdb copy is limited to in-frame clones, with some not included. The sample holds 250,000 or so clones; approximately 80% are singletons and the top ten take 4.2%. Source material: peripheral blood. These TCRs come from a man between 60 and 75 years old with acute or convalescent COVID-19.

This chain links TRBV10-1 with TRBJ2-7; D might be TRBD2 (5 bases). Germline V gene lookup returns CDR1 WNHNN and CDR2 SYGVQD (reference sequence). Trimming cost V 4 bases and J 0 bases, with 13 bases left between them. The CDR3 loop spans 15 amino acids. CDR3 nucleotides: TGCGCCAGCAGTGCGTTTTACGGGGACTCCTACGAGCAGTACTTC. Translating gives CASSAFYGDSYEQYF.

The chain recombines TRBV4-1 with TRBJ2-1; no clear D. Trimming removed 1 base at V and 8 bases at J, with 3 bases between. CDR3 length: 11 amino acids. The germline CDR1 and CDR2 sequences are MGHRA and YSYEKL. CDR3 loop: CASSQADEQFF. CDR3 sequence (DNA): TGCGCCAGCAGCCAAGCGGATGAGCAGTTCTTC.

The CDR3 loop reads CATSDFFPGLGSNQPQHF. The CDR3 DNA sequence: TGTGCCACCAGTGATTTTTTCCCAGGGTTGGGGAGCAATCAGCCCCAGCATTTT. The chain recombines TRBV24-1 with TRBJ1-5; a possible D gene is TRBD1 (5 bases). With 1 base removed from V and 1 base from J, the gap between germline ends came to 16 bases. The CDR3 runs to 18 residues. Germline V CDR1 and CDR2: KGHDR, SFDVKD.

This clone appeared once. J is TRBJ2-1 and V is TRBV28; TRBD1 agrees at 9 bases. J lost 0 bases, V lost 5 bases, and 5 bases had no gene match. The length of the CDR3 is 16 residues. Germline V gene data show CDR1 as MDHEN and CDR2 as SYDVKM. The CDR3 region is CASSTGTGSSYNEQFF. The CDR3 DNA sequence: TGTGCCAGCAGTACCGGGACAGGGAGCTCCTACAATGAGCAGTTCTTC.

The rearrangement joins TRBV27 to TRBJ2-3, with TRBD2 as a possible D gene (6 bases). The CDR3 has 15 residues. The germline V gene has CDR1 MNHEY and CDR2 SMNVEV (reference sequence). The ends were cut back, 3 bases at V and 3 bases at J, with 13 bases in the middle. CDR3 bases: TGTGCCAGCAGTTTCTGGCAGGGAGGAACAGATACGCAGTATTTT. The encoded protein is CASSFWQGGTDTQYF.

The V call is TRBV6-6, the J call TRBJ1-1; 8 bases agree with TRBD1. This CDR3 spans 13 amino acids. Germline trimming cut 6 bases from V and 9 bases from J; bases unmatched to any gene: 9. Germline CDR1 reads MNHNY; CDR2 reads SVGAGI (reference sequence). CDR3 in DNA: TGTGCCAGCAGCATCCCAAGACAGGGGAAAGCTTTCTTT. It yields the protein CASSIPRQGKAFF.

Regarding this clone: This sample includes further DNA sequences coding for the same CDR3. CDR3 loop: CASSEQGYEQYF. CDR3 DNA sequence: TGTGCCAGCAGCGAACAGGGGTACGAGCAGTACTTC. This chain uses TRBV7-2 with TRBJ2-7, with 7 nucleotides matching TRBD1. The CDR3 extends over 12 amino acids. Looked up from germline, CDR1 is SGHTA and CDR2 is FQGNSA. V shed 5 bases, J shed 4 bases, and the junction held 2 bases outside the gene matches. Filled out from reference TRBV7-2 and TRBJ2-7, the complete variable domain reads GAGVSQSPSNKVTEKGKDVELRCDPISGHTALYWYRQSLGQGLEFLIYFQGNSAPDKSGLPSDRFSAERTGGSVSTLTIQRTQQEDSAVYLCASSEQGYEQYFGPGTRLTVT.

This clone was counted once. V gene TRBV9 combines with J gene TRBJ2-2; D possibly corresponds to TRBD2 (5 bases). Deletions cut 0 bases from V and 0 bases from J, with 9 bases between. Germline loops: CDR1 SGDLS, CDR2 YYNGEE. The CDR3 is made up of 16 amino acids. CDR3 loop: CASSVVGLSNTGELFF. In DNA form, the CDR3 reads TGTGCCAGCAGCGTAGTTGGACTCTCGAACACCGGGGAGCTGTTTTTT. Full variable domain (missing parts from reference TRBV9 and TRBJ2-2): DSGVTQTPKHLITATGQRVTLRCSPRSGDLSVYWYQQSLDQGLQFLIQYYNGEERAKGNILERFSAQQFPDLHSELNLSSLELGDSALYFCASSVVGLSNTGELFFGEGSRLTVL.

The rearrangement uses TRBV6-5 and TRBJ1-1; no firm D call. The V end was cut by 7 bases, the J end by 2 bases, with 11 bases between. The CDR3 runs to 13 residues. CDR1 MNHEY and CDR2 SVGAGI come from the germline V gene. Written as DNA, the CDR3 is TGTGCCAGCATTCAGGCCTTTAACACTGAAGCTTTCTTT. It yields the protein CASIQAFNTEAFF.

This sequence joins TRBV5-1 and TRBJ1-3; possible D gene TRBD1, 5 bases. Germline lookup yields CDR1 SGHRS and CDR2 YFSETQ. CDR3 length: 14 amino acids. V dropped 0 bases and J dropped 1 base, with 5 bases sitting between them. CDR3 residues: CASSLEGSGNTIYF. Here the CDR3 DNA reads TGCGCCAGCAGCTTGGAGGGGTCTGGAAACACCATATATTTT.

The V and J genes are TRBV23-1 and TRBJ1-2; D is uncertain. TRBV23-1 is placed among ORFs of uncertain function. V lost 4 bases to trimming and J lost 5 bases, with 5 bases between them. The CDR3 has 11 residues. The CDR3 nucleotides are TGCGCCAGCAGTCTTCCTTATGGCTACACCTTC. It is translated as CASSLPYGYTF.

This clone was seen a handful of times. J is TRBJ2-7 and V is TRBV28; D may be TRBD2 (6 bases). The CDR3 covers 13 residues. Trimming removed 6 bases from V and 3 bases from J, with 12 bases in between. CDR1 is MDHEN, CDR2 SYDVKM, per germline. The CDR3: CASRVGGNYEQYF. In DNA form, the CDR3 reads TGTGCCAGCAGGGTGGGAGGCAACTACGAGCAGTACTTC.

The rearrangement joins TRBV18 to TRBJ1-2, with D perhaps TRBD1 (5 bases). CDR1 is KGHSH, CDR2 LQKENI, per germline. CDR3 size: 13 residues. V was cut by 2 bases and J by 6 bases, with 10 bases left in between. CDR3 in amino acids: CASSPEAGHGYTF. As DNA, the CDR3 is TGTGCCAGCTCACCAGAGGCAGGGCATGGCTACACCTTC.

The chain has TRBV5-1 and TRBJ1-2; 7 bases are shared with TRBD1. The CDR3 extends over 13 amino acids. Germline-derived CDR1 and CDR2 are SGHRS and YFSETQ. V trimming: 6 bases; J trimming: 4 bases; junction bases outside the gene matches: 6. CDR3 in amino acids: CASTQTGSYGYTF. CDR3 sequence (DNA): TGCGCCAGCACACAGACAGGGAGCTATGGCTACACCTTC.

CDR3 nucleotides: TGTGCCAGCAGCTCCACGCGCTCTGGAAACACCATATATTTT. Amino acid sequence: CASSSTRSGNTIYF. This chain uses TRBV11-3 with TRBJ1-3; D remains ambiguous. Germline CDR1 and CDR2: SGHNT and YENEEA. This CDR3 is built from 14 residues. V dropped 4 bases and J dropped 0 bases, with 7 bases sitting between them.

This clone occurred once. The gene calls are TRBV6-2 or TRBV6-3 and TRBJ2-1; D possibly corresponds to TRBD2 (6 bases). CDR3 length: 15 amino acids. The V end lost 0 bases, the J end lost 4 bases, and 10 bases lay between the germline ends. Germline-derived CDR1 and CDR2 are MNHEY and SVGEGT. This CDR3 is CASSYSRDSYNEQFF. In nucleotides, the CDR3 is TGTGCCAGCAGTTACTCCCGGGACTCATACAATGAGCAGTTCTTC.

The rearrangement uses TRBV12-3 or TRBV12-4 and TRBJ1-5; D unclear. The V end was cut by 6 bases, the J end by 6 bases, with 9 bases between. The CDR3 consists of 12 residues. CDR3 DNA: TGTGCCAGCAGGAGGGTGAGTCAGCCCCAGCATTTT. Translated, it gives CASRRVSQPQHF.

The V call is TRBV19, the J call TRBJ2-7, with TRBD1 matching over 12 bases. This CDR3 has 15 residues. V gave up 4 bases and J gave up 7 bases; unmatched junction bases: 8. CDR1 LNHDA and CDR2 SQIVND come from the germline V gene (reference sequence). The CDR3 sequence is CASSRPGQGAVEQYF. The CDR3 DNA reads TGTGCCAGTAGTAGGCCGGGACAGGGGGCAGTAGAGCAGTACTTC.

The chain is built from TRBV10-1 and TRBJ2-1; a weak D match, TRBD2 (5 bases). The CDR3 extends over 13 amino acids. Germline loops: CDR1 WNHNN, CDR2 SYGVQD (reference sequence). The ends were cut back, 6 bases at V and 9 bases at J, with 15 bases in the middle. CDR3 protein: CASSIRTGGEQFF. CDR3 nucleotides: TGCGCCAGCAGCATAAGGACTGGCGGTGAGCAGTTCTTC.

The chain is built from TRBV18 and TRBJ2-3; the match to TRBD2 covers 13 bases. Trimming took 5 bases from V and 1 from J; bases not matched to a gene: 6. Germline lookup yields CDR1 KGHSH and CDR2 LQKENI. CDR3 length: 17 amino acids. The chain's CDR3 is CASSATSGGTGTDTQYF. The CDR3, as DNA: TGTGCCAGCTCAGCGACTAGCGGGGGGACCGGCACAGATACGCAGTATTTT.

The gene calls are TRBV6-7 and TRBJ1-2; D may be TRBD1 (5 bases). TRBV6-7 is classed as an ORF, of uncertain function. The V end was cut by 3 bases, the J end by 4 bases, with 9 bases between. This CDR3 has 13 amino acids. CDR3 nucleotides: TGTGCCAGCAGTTATGGGGGGGTCTATGGCTACACCTTC. This encodes CASSYGGVYGYTF.